This T cell receptor beta chain was captured in a study of siplizumab effects on memory and regulatory T cells. Whole-study findings and limits: Sequences below about 10^-5 frequency were poorly captured, and few alloreactive clones mapped to unstimulated subsets. The apparent diversity of naive T cells exceeded that of memory cells, and naive T cells seemed to make a major contribution to the alloresponse. Fewer alloreactive sequences mapped to unstimulated CD4+ memory cells under siplizumab. About 75-97% of proliferating CD4+ or CD8+ clones had no assignable naive or memory phenotype.

The trim removed 5 bases at V and 6 bases at J, leaving 7 bases unmatched. CDR1 is SEHNR, CDR2 FQNEAQ, per germline (reference sequence). CDR3 length: 14 residues. TCRdb keeps only in-frame clones here, not all; method: immunoSEQ multiplex PCR. There are about 56,000 clones in the sample; about 97% occur only once, and 1.1% lies in the top ten. Comments on this clone: What it recognizes is unknown.

Sample: naive CD8+ T cells sorted from blood. The chain carries TRBV7-9 and TRBJ2-1; 7 bases match TRBD1. The sequence came from a human donor in good health. The CDR3: CASSDGQDPNEQFF. The CDR3 DNA is TGTGCCAGCAGCGATGGACAGGATCCCAATGAGCAGTTCTTC.